This TCR beta chain came from a study of cytomegalovirus exposure and HLA in healthy donors. General study findings and limits: Trimming of TCR beta V- and J-genes showed a link, identified in a later analysis, to a missense DCLRE1C variant.

Researchers ran the PCR with 60 Vbeta and 13 Jbeta primers. Sequencing used immunoSEQ multiplex PCR; TCRdb keeps in-frame clones, though not all of them. This sample's table has 80,000 to 100,000 clones. This CDR3 contains 16 residues. CDR1 MGHRA and CDR2 YSYEKL come from the germline V gene. Worth noting for this clone: Antigen unknown. Germline and junction disagree at one end, which may indicate a read error.

The sample taken for sequencing was PBMCs. The TCR was taken from a man aged 45-65 years in good health and CMV-seronegative. The chain recombines TRBV4-1 with TRBJ2-1, with 10 bases fitting TRBD2. Written as DNA, the CDR3 is TGCGCCAGCAGCGAAGAGGCAGCGGGGGGGCGAGTTGAGCAGTTCTTC. It is translated as CASSEEAAGGRVEQFF.